A selection of T cell receptor beta chains follows, all from one sample in a study of T-cell memory formation after mild COVID-19. A single record per CDR3 protein comes from TCRdb applying MiXCR to the 5' RACE reads. Here the sample spans approximately 560,000 distinct CDR3 sequences, about 18% being singletons. The specimen sequenced was PBMCs or a T cell subset sorted from them (not recorded which). The receptors stem from an adult woman who had mild COVID-19 (a few samples of this study predate the infection). Cell type and time point are not known. Both conserved end residues are part of each CDR3. A D gene is named only where the DNA matches it firmly. Not every row has a clone size; where given, it reads once, few, many or a size class.

v_call	clone_size	j_call	d_call	cdr3_aa	cdr3_nt
TRBV30	.	TRBJ2-7	.	CAWSATGWSSYEQYF	TGTGCCTGGAGTGCGACAGGTTGGAGCTCCTACGAGCAGTACTTC
TRBV7-2	many	TRBJ2-3	TRBD2	CASSIGTSVFGDTQYF	TGTGCCAGCAGCATCGGGACTAGCGTGTTTGGAGATACGCAGTATTTT
TRBV7-2	few	TRBJ1-3	TRBD1	CASSRNLLQGTGNTIYF	TGTGCCAGCAGTCGAAATCTACTACAGGGGACTGGAAACACCATATATTTT
TRBV18	.	TRBJ2-7	.	CASSPGYGSYEQYF	TGTGCCAGCTCACCAGGGTACGGATCCTACGAGCAGTACTTC
TRBV20-1	many	TRBJ2-7	TRBD2	CSARLSLAGYEQYF	TGCAGTGCTAGATTGTCACTAGCGGGGTACGAGCAGTACTTC
TRBV20-1	.	TRBJ2-4	.	CSARAADYLIAKNIQYF	TGCAGTGCCAGGGCGGCGGACTACTTGATAGCCAAAAACATTCAGTACTTC
TRBV6-2/TRBV6-3	.	TRBJ2-5	.	CASSKLGPQKGETQYF	TGTGCCAGCAGTAAATTGGGACCCCAGAAAGGAGAGACCCAGTACTTC
TRBV30	few	TRBJ1-1	.	CAWGGPTKEQENTEAFF	TGTGCCTGGGGTGGGCCCACGAAGGAACAAGAGAACACTGAAGCTTTCTTT
TRBV19	.	TRBJ2-5	TRBD2	CASSSGGAGGRETQYF	TGTGCCAGTAGTAGTGGCGGGGCCGGCGGGAGAGAGACCCAGTACTTC
TRBV9	.	TRBJ1-2	.	CASIPRANYGYTF	TGTGCCAGCATACCTCGGGCTAACTATGGCTACACCTTC
TRBV10-3	few	TRBJ1-6	.	CAISESTLGNSPLHF	TGTGCCATCAGTGAGTCGACTCTCGGAAATTCACCCCTCCACTTT
TRBV27	.	TRBJ1-2	TRBD1	CASSFDRENYGYTF	TGTGCCAGCAGTTTTGACAGGGAAAACTATGGCTACACCTTC
TRBV6-1	.	TRBJ1-4	TRBD1	CASSEVRTGLSEKLFF	TGTGCCAGCAGTGAGGTCAGGACAGGGCTAAGTGAAAAACTGTTTTTT
TRBV12-3/TRBV12-4	few	TRBJ2-2	.	CASSSLNGELFF	TGTGCCAGCAGTTCCCTTAACGGGGAGCTGTTTTTT
TRBV12-3/TRBV12-4	.	TRBJ1-2	.	CASSRDRLGGYTF	TGTGCCAGCAGTCGGGACCGCCTGGGCGGCTACACCTTC
TRBV18	few	TRBJ2-1	.	CASSPPGGSVNEQFF	TGTGCCAGCTCACCACCCGGGGGTTCGGTAAATGAGCAGTTCTTC
TRBV4-1	few	TRBJ2-7	TRBD2	CASSHSSSWLAGDSYEQYF	TGCGCCAGCAGCCACAGCTCCTCTTGGCTAGCGGGGGACTCCTACGAGCAGTACTTC
TRBV20-1	many	TRBJ2-7	TRBD2	CSARVNEVTSGSYEQYF	TGCAGTGCTAGAGTGAATGAAGTTACTAGCGGATCCTACGAGCAGTACTTC
TRBV20-1	.	TRBJ2-7	TRBD2	CSARRRGGLLITWEQYF	TGCAGTGCTAGACGGCGGGGGGGCCTATTGATTACCTGGGAGCAGTACTTC
TRBV19	few	TRBJ2-5	TRBD2	CASSNPGLIKETQYF	TGTGCCAGTAGTAACCCGGGACTAATCAAAGAGACCCAGTACTTC
TRBV6-2/TRBV6-3	.	TRBJ2-7	TRBD2	CASSYLATPGLAGSNGPSEQYF	TGTGCCAGCAGTTACTTGGCTACGCCGGGACTAGCGGGATCGAATGGGCCCTCCGAGCAGTACTTC
TRBV20-1	.	TRBJ2-4	TRBD2	CSARISRGGLLAKNIQYF	TGCAGTGCCAGGATTTCGCGGGGGGGCCTTCTAGCCAAAAACATTCAGTACTTC
TRBV5-1	few	TRBJ1-1	.	CASSWGTYKSTEAFF	TGCGCCAGCAGCTGGGGCACCTATAAAAGCACTGAAGCTTTCTTT
TRBV20-1	.	TRBJ1-1	TRBD1	CSPGDRGNTEAFF	TGCAGTCCCGGGGACAGGGGGAACACTGAAGCTTTCTTT
TRBV19	.	TRBJ2-2	.	CASDGITNTGELFF	TGTGCTTCCGATGGGATTACGAACACCGGGGAGCTGTTTTTT
TRBV24-1	many	TRBJ1-5	.	CATSDWDSNQPQHF	TGTGCCACCAGTGATTGGGATAGCAATCAGCCCCAGCATTTT
TRBV12-3/TRBV12-4	few	TRBJ2-1	TRBD2	CASSPRTSGGRGEQFF	TGTGCCAGCAGTCCAAGGACTAGCGGGGGCCGAGGTGAGCAGTTCTTC
TRBV18	few	TRBJ2-5	.	CASSPPARSRQETQYF	TGTGCCAGCTCACCCCCGGCTCGCAGCCGCCAAGAGACCCAGTACTTC
TRBV5-1	.	TRBJ1-5	.	CASSPEGSNQPQHF	TGCGCCAGCAGCCCGGAGGGGAGCAATCAGCCCCAGCATTTT
TRBV20-1	.	TRBJ2-5	TRBD2	CSARSGGLAVQETQYF	TGCAGTGCTAGATCCGGGGGACTAGCGGTCCAAGAGACCCAGTACTTC
TRBV9	many	TRBJ1-2	.	CASSVGDYGYTF	TGCGCCAGCAGCGTGGGCGACTATGGCTACACCTTC
TRBV5-1	.	TRBJ2-7	.	CASSLDGGHYEQYF	TGCGCCAGCAGCTTGGACGGTGGCCACTACGAGCAGTACTTC
TRBV13	few	TRBJ1-2	.	CASSLGSRGAYYGYTF	TGTGCCAGCAGCTTAGGCAGCCGGGGGGCGTATTATGGCTACACCTTC
TRBV29-1	.	TRBJ2-7	TRBD1	CSGGDRGSGEQYF	TGCAGCGGCGGTGACAGGGGCTCTGGCGAGCAGTACTTC
TRBV5-1	many	TRBJ2-3	TRBD1	CASSSGQGHTDTQYF	TGCGCCAGCAGCTCTGGACAGGGGCACACAGATACGCAGTATTTT
TRBV24-1	.	TRBJ2-3	.	CATRATGILSTDTQYF	TGTGCCACCAGGGCGACTGGCATCCTGAGCACAGATACGCAGTATTTT
TRBV6-5	many	TRBJ1-1	TRBD1	CASSYGDREAAEAFF	TGTGCCAGCAGTTACGGCGACAGGGAAGCCGCTGAAGCTTTCTTT
TRBV18	.	TRBJ2-5	TRBD1	CASSGGQEAGTQYF	TGTGCCAGCTCAGGCGGACAGGAGGCAGGGACCCAGTACTTC
TRBV6-5	few	TRBJ1-4	.	CASSPRRHEKLFF	TGTGCCAGCAGCCCCCGACGCCATGAAAAACTGTTTTTT
TRBV6-5	.	TRBJ1-1	.	CASSPSLGLGTEAFF	TGTGCCAGCAGTCCCAGTCTGGGGTTAGGCACTGAAGCTTTCTTT
TRBV28	.	TRBJ2-6	.	CASSTDFMIWGANVLTF	TGTGCCAGCAGCACCGACTTCATGATCTGGGGGGCCAACGTCCTGACTTTC
TRBV7-9	few	TRBJ2-1	TRBD1	CSQGAYNEQFF	TGTTCTCAGGGGGCCTACAATGAGCAGTTCTTC
TRBV12-3/TRBV12-4	many	TRBJ2-1	.	CASSPVVREKQFF	TGTGCCAGCAGTCCCGTAGTGAGAGAGAAGCAGTTCTTC
TRBV12-3/TRBV12-4	.	TRBJ2-7	.	CASSSSDIEQYF	.
TRBV24-1	.	TRBJ2-1	TRBD1	CATSDPTTGTGSYNEQFF	TGTGCCACCAGTGACCCCACTACCGGGACAGGGTCCTACAATGAGCAGTTCTTC
TRBV7-9	.	TRBJ2-1	TRBD1	CASSSLGTGMPYNEQFF	TGTGCCAGCAGCTCCCTCGGGACAGGGATGCCCTACAATGAGCAGTTCTTC
TRBV6-5	few	TRBJ2-1	TRBD1	CASSYTGTVDNEQFF	TGTGCCAGCAGTTACACCGGGACAGTCGACAATGAGCAGTTCTTC
TRBV24-1	few	TRBJ2-7	.	CATSDPHRDYEQYF	TGTGCCACCAGTGACCCACACAGGGACTACGAGCAGTACTTC
TRBV4-2	few	TRBJ1-1	.	CASSQTPRVGTEAFF	TGTGCCAGCAGCCAAACTCCACGGGTCGGCACTGAAGCTTTCTTT
TRBV12-3/TRBV12-4	.	TRBJ1-1	.	CASSLRGSGNTEAFF	TGTGCCAGCAGTTTAAGAGGGTCGGGTAACACTGAAGCTTTCTTT
TRBV20-1	.	TRBJ2-7	.	CSASRDPITYEQYF	TGCAGTGCTAGCCGGGACCCCATCACTTACGAGCAGTACTTC